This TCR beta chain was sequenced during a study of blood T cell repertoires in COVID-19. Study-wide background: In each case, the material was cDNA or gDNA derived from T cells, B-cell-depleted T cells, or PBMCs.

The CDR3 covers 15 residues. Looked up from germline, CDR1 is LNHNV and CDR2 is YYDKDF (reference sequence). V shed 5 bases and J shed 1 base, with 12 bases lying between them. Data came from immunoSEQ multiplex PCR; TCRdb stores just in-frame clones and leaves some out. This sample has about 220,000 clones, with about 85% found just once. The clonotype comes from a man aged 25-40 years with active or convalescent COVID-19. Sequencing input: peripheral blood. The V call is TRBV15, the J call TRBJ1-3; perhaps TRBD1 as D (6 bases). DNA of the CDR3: TGTGCCACCAGCGGCAGGGGAAAGTCTGGAAACACCATATATTTT. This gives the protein CATSGRGKSGNTIYF.